This TCR beta chain came from a study of identical twins. Notes on the study in general: Researchers caution that invariant MAIT and iNKT cells could partly confound zero-insertion analyses.

Only a few counts were recorded for this clonotype. Its antigen remains unidentified. V lost 6 bases and J lost 5, with 16 bases in between. Germline CDR1 LGHDT, CDR2 YNNKEL (reference sequence). There are 15 residues in the CDR3. TCRdb recomputed calls from the 5' RACE reads with MiXCR, one row per CDR3 protein. This table holds about 500,000 distinct CDR3 sequences, 14% found once. The sample was also reused in another study, on yellow fever vaccine responses in identical twins.

The source of this sequence is a woman aged 18-29 years in good health. The chain joins TRBV3-1 to TRBJ1-4; D uncertain. Sequencing was performed on CD4+ T cells sorted from blood. This chain's CDR3 is CASRPSPASNEKLFF. The CDR3 DNA follows: TGTGCCAGCAGGCCATCGCCGGCCTCAAATGAAAAACTGTTTTTT.